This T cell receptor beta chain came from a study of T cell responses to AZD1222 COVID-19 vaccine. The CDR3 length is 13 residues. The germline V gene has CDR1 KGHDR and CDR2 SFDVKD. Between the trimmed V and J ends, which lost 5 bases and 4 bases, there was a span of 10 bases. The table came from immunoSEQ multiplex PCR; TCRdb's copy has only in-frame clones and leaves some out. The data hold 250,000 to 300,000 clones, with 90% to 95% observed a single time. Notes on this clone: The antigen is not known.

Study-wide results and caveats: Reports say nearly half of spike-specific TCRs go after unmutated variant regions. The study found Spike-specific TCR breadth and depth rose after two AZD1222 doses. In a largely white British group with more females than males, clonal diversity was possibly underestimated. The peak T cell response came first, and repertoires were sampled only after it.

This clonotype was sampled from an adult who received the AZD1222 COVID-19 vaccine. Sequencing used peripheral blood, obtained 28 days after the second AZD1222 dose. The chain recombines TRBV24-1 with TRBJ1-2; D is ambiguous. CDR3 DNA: TGTGCCACCAGTGTTGGGGATGGCTATGGCTACACCTTC. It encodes CATSVGDGYGYTF.